This is a list of T cell receptor beta chains from one sample in a study of response to subunit inactivated influenza vaccine. TCRdb re-analysed the RT-PCR reads in MiXCR, keeping a single row per CDR3 protein. The sample includes some 850,000 distinct CDR3 sequences, around 18% of them seen just once. Sample: PBMCs from blood, taken about 5 days after vaccination. These receptors originate from a man in his fifties who received an inactivated influenza vaccine. The CDR3 runs from the conserved cysteine through the conserved F or W. The D gene is left open where the match is weak. Expanded clones are given a class, and other clones once, few, many or no size at all.

>-|TRBJ2-3|-|TRBV9
CASARGLATDTQYF
TGTGCCAGCGCCCGGGGGCTAGCGACAGATACGCAGTATTTT
>-|TRBJ1-1|-|TRBV7-8
CASSLGRRRNTEAFF
TGTGCCAGCAGCTTAGGGAGGCGGAGGAACACTGAAGCTTTCTTT
>-|TRBJ2-1|-|TRBV15
CATRAHMSSYNEQFF
TGTGCCACCAGAGCTCACATGAGCTCCTACAATGAGCAGTTCTTC
>TRBD2|TRBJ2-7|few|TRBV12-3/TRBV12-4
CASSFLAGRSSYEQYF
TGTGCCAGCAGTTTCCTAGCGGGCAGGAGCTCCTACGAGCAGTACTTC
>-|TRBJ1-3|-|TRBV28
CASSFFRGPISGNTIYF
TGTGCCAGCAGTTTTTTTCGCGGCCCCATCTCTGGAAACACCATATATTTT
>-|TRBJ2-3|few|TRBV7-2
CASSLVPFLDTDTQYF
TGTGCCAGCAGCTTAGTCCCCTTCTTAGACACAGATACGCAGTATTTT
>TRBD2|TRBJ2-2|few|TRBV27
CASGRTSGRHTGELFF
TGTGCCAGCGGACGGACTAGCGGGAGACACACCGGGGAGCTGTTTTTT
>TRBD1|TRBJ1-2|-|TRBV4-3
CASSQEWGQDRDGYTF
TGCGCCAGCAGCCAAGAGTGGGGACAGGATCGCGATGGCTACACCTTC
>-|TRBJ2-7|-|TRBV7-2
CASSLYHPYEQYF
TGTGCCAGCAGCCTCTACCACCCGTACGAGCAGTACTTC
>-|TRBJ2-2|many|TRBV5-1
CASSLGTTTGELFF
TGCGCCAGCAGCTTGGGGACTACCACCGGGGAGCTGTTTTTT
>TRBD1|TRBJ2-1|few|TRBV20-1
CSANRDRGLLEQFF
TGCAGTGCCAACCGGGACAGGGGCCTCCTAGAGCAGTTCTTC
>-|TRBJ2-5|few|TRBV9
CASSEDRNQETQYF
TGTGCCAGCAGCGAAGACAGGAACCAAGAGACCCAGTACTTC
>TRBD1|TRBJ2-2|few|TRBV5-1
CASSAQGGNTGELFF
TGCGCCAGCAGCGCACAGGGGGGGAACACCGGGGAGCTGTTTTTT
>TRBD2|TRBJ2-2|many|TRBV7-9
CASSPHPGRVGELFF
TGTGCCAGCAGCCCCCATCCAGGGAGGGTCGGGGAGCTGTTTTTT
>-|TRBJ2-5|-|TRBV7-6
CASSLDIKGRVKETQYF
TGTGCCAGCAGCTTAGATATAAAAGGACGTGTAAAAGAGACCCAGTACTTC
>-|TRBJ1-1|many|TRBV6-2/TRBV6-3
CASSSGNTEAFF
TGTGCCAGCAGTTCAGGGAACACTGAAGCTTTCTTT
>TRBD1|TRBJ2-1|once|TRBV6-2/TRBV6-3
CASTIQADRVAGEQFF
TGTGCCAGCACCATTCAGGCGGACAGGGTTGCCGGGGAGCAGTTCTTC
>TRBD1|TRBJ2-7|few|TRBV12-3/TRBV12-4
CASSLALGQEASSEQYF
TGTGCCAGCAGTTTAGCTCTCGGACAGGAGGCAAGTAGCGAGCAGTACTTC
>-|TRBJ2-3|few|TRBV20-1
CSAAGLPDTQYF
TGCAGTGCTGCGGGACTCCCAGATACGCAGTATTTT
>TRBD2|TRBJ2-1|many|TRBV30
CAWSVWSGGAYNEQFF
TGTGCCTGGAGTGTTTGGAGCGGGGGGGCCTACAATGAGCAGTTCTTC
>TRBD1|TRBJ1-6|-|TRBV27
CASSLTGGSSYNSPLHF
TGTGCCAGCAGCCTGACAGGGGGCAGCTCCTATAATTCACCCCTCCACTTT
>-|TRBJ1-2|-|TRBV4-1
CASSLHEPDSSIGYTF
TGCGCCAGCAGCCTTCATGAACCTGACAGTTCAATCGGCTACACCTTC
>-|TRBJ2-5|few|TRBV2
CASSEVWGTVAQYF
TGTGCCAGCAGTGAAGTTTGGGGGACGGTGGCCCAGTACTTC